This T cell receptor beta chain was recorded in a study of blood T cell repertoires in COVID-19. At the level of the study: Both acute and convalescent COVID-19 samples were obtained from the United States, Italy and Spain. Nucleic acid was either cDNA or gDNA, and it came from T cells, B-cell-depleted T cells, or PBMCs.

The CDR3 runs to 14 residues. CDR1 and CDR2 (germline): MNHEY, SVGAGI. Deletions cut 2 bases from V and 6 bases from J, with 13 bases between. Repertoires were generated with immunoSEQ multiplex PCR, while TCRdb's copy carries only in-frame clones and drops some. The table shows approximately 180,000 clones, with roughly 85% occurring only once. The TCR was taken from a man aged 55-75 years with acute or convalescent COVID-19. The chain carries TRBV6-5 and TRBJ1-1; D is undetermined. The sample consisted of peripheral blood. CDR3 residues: CASSYRAGEAEAFF. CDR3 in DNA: TGTGCCAGCAGTTACAGGGCGGGCGAGGCTGAAGCTTTCTTT.